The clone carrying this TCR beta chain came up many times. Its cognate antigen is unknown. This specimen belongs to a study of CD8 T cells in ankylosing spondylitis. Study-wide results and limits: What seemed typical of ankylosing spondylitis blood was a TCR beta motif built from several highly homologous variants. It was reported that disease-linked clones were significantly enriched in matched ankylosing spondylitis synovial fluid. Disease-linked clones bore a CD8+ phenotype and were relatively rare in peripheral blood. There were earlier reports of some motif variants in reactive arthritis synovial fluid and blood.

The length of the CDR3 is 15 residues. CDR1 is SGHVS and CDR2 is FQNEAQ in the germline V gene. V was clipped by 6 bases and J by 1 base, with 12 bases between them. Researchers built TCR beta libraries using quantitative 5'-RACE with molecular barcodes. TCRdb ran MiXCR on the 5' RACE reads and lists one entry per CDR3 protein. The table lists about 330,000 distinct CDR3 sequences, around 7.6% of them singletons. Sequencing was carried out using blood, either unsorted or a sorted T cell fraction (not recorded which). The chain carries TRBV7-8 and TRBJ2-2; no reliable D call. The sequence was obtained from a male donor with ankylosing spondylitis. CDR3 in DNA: TGTGCCAGCAGACTAAGCGCCCTGAACACCGGGGAGCTGTTTTTT. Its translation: CASRLSALNTGELFF.